One T cell receptor beta chain is described in this entry. Its antigen is not identified. In the ViraFEST assay, antigen-specific CD4+ clonotypes were identified by expansion after peptide-pool stimulation. Researchers isolated CD4+ T cells once approximately eleven days of culture had elapsed. PBMC cultures contained two million cells per well, around 10 IU/ml IL-2 and roughly 9.5 ug/ml peptides. V lost 5 bases to trimming and J lost 0 bases, with 35 bases between them. Germline V gene sequence: CDR1 SEHNR, CDR2 FQNEAQ (reference sequence). This CDR3 contains 24 residues. The data were taken from a study of vaccination effects on CD4 cells after COVID-19. Study in general: Participants received two doses of either the BNT162b2 or mRNA-1273 vaccine. Study-wide results and caveats: Cross-reactivity toward common cold coronaviruses was confined to only 1 of 255 vaccine-induced clones in healthy vaccinees.

Generated by immunoSEQ multiplex PCR, the TCRdb table keeps only in-frame clones and is missing some. Of over 50,000 clones in the sample, roughly 81% are singletons; the top ten hold more than 2%. The TCR originated in a human donor who received a COVID-19 vaccine. This specimen consisted of CD4+ T cells from PBMCs cultured with HCoV-229E spike peptides, obtained before COVID-19 vaccination. The chain couples TRBV7-9 to TRBJ2-6; D may correspond to TRBD1 or TRBD2 (6 bases each). The CDR3 DNA reads as TGTGCCAGCAGCAGCGCCCGGGGGCCACCTACACAAATTCGACTCTACTCTGGGGCCAACGTCCTGACTTTC. It specifies CASSSARGPPTQIRLYSGANVLTF. The full variable domain, with the rest looked up from reference TRBV7-9 and TRBJ2-6, is DTGVSQNPRHKITKRGQNVTFRCDPISEHNRLYWYRQTLGQGPEFLTYFQNEAQLEKSRLLSDRFSAERPKGSFSTLEIQRTEQGDSAMYLCASSSARGPPTQIRLYSGANVLTFGAGSRLTVL.